Following are 32 T cell receptor beta chains from one sample sequenced in a study of T-cell reconstitution after alpha-beta-depleted transplantation in children. TCRbeta library preparation incorporated unique molecular identifiers. Via MiXCR, TCRdb re-called the PCR reads, giving one row per CDR3 protein. The sample has about 980,000 distinct CDR3 sequences, roughly 29% seen once. The sample was PBMCs, mostly from graft donor cells, taken 360 days after TCRalphabeta/CD19-depleted stem cell transplant. The receptors come from a boy under three years old who had a stem cell transplant for SCID, so the T cells may come from the graft donor.

The chain has TRBV9 and TRBJ1-1; no definite D call. V was trimmed by 0 bases and J by 2 bases, leaving 14 bases between them. CDR3 length equals 16 residues. Germline V gene lookup returns CDR1 SGDLS and CDR2 YYNGEE. Written as DNA, the CDR3 is TGTGCCAGCAGCGTAGATGTGGACCCGGTTAACACTGAAGCTTTCTTT. It codes for CASSVDVDPVNTEAFF.

This clonotype was counted ten times or more. The junction differs from germline at one of its ends, possibly a read error. The rearrangement uses TRBV18 and TRBJ2-3, with unresolved D. The CDR3 runs to 13 residues. Germline values: CDR1 KGHSH, CDR2 LQKENI. The CDR3 DNA is TGCGCCAGCAGCCCCCTGGGCACAGATACGCAGTATTTT. It encodes CASSPLGTDTQYF.

V is TRBV20-1 and J is TRBJ1-2; D remains unclear. The CDR3 runs 12 residues. CDR1 is DFQATT and CDR2 is SNEGSKA in the germline V gene (reference sequence). The V gene lost 2 bases and the J gene lost 6 bases, with 10 bases spanning the gap. CDR3 protein: CSARWGGNGYTF. DNA of the CDR3: TGCAGTGCTAGATGGGGAGGGAATGGCTACACCTTC.

The chain combines TRBV15 with TRBJ1-4, with D uncertain. The V gene's germline CDR1 is LNHNV and CDR2 YYDKDF (reference sequence). Trimming stripped 0 bases from V and 5 bases from J, with 13 bases between. The CDR3 contains 16 residues. The CDR3, as DNA: TGTGCCACCAGCAGAGATAGTGGGCTGAAGAATGAAAAACTGTTTTTT. Translated: CATSRDSGLKNEKLFF.

This rearrangement joins TRBV11-2 to TRBJ2-3; the D is unclear. The CDR3 totals 15 residues. V was pared by 3 bases and J by 4 bases, with 14 bases between. Germline values: CDR1 SGHAT, CDR2 FQNNGV. DNA for the CDR3: TGTGCCAGCAGCTTCCGGGTTTACAGTTCAGATACGCAGTATTTT. It yields the protein CASSFRVYSSDTQYF.

This clonotype showed up many times. The chain couples TRBV9 to TRBJ2-3; 9 positions agree with TRBD1. J gave up 0 bases and V 2 bases, and 1 base lay outside the gene matches. CDR1 is SGDLS and CDR2 is YYNGEE in the germline V gene. The CDR3 is 15 amino acids. The CDR3 spells CASSVGQGSTDTQYF. For the CDR3, the DNA is TGTGCCAGCAGCGTGGGACAGGGAAGCACAGATACGCAGTATTTT.

The rearrangement uses TRBV11-2 and TRBJ2-1; TRBD1 might be the D (6 bases). This CDR3 has 14 amino acids. The V and J ends lost 6 bases and 8 bases respectively, with 17 bases between them. Germline values: CDR1 SGHAT, CDR2 FQNNGV. CDR3 region: CASSLNRVLDEQFF. In nucleotides, the CDR3 is TGTGCCAGCAGTCTAAACAGGGTCTTAGATGAGCAGTTCTTC.

This clonotype was seen more than once but under ten times. V is TRBV7-2 and J is TRBJ2-5; D not certain. CDR1 is SGHTA and CDR2 is FQGNSA in the germline V gene. The length of the CDR3 is 15 residues. Trimming cost V 0 bases and J 3 bases, with 11 bases left between them. This CDR3 reads CASSLAGRLKETQYF. Here the CDR3 DNA reads TGTGCCAGCAGCTTAGCAGGACGCCTCAAAGAGACCCAGTACTTC.

This clonotype has more than one count but fewer than ten. The chain recombines TRBV2 with TRBJ2-1; D remains ambiguous. The CDR3 extends over 14 amino acids. The V end lost 7 bases, the J end lost 0 bases, and 10 bases lay between the germline ends. CDR1 and CDR2 from the germline V gene are SNHLY and FYNNEI. CDR3 amino acids: CASTAELSYNEQFF. CDR3 DNA: TGTGCCAGCACCGCTGAGCTCTCCTACAATGAGCAGTTCTTC. The entire variable domain, with the rest obtained from reference TRBV2 and TRBJ2-1, is as follows: EPEVTQTPSHQVTQMGQEVILRCVPISNHLYFYWYRQILGQKVEFLVSFYNNEISEKSEIFDDQFSVERPDGSNFTLKIRSTKLEDSAMYFCASTAELSYNEQFFGPGTRLTVL.

This clonotype was seen more than once but under ten times. V is TRBV28 and J is TRBJ2-7, with 9 positions matching TRBD1. V dropped 6 bases and J dropped 3; count of bases not matched to a gene: 9. Germline CDR1 is MDHEN and CDR2 is SYDVKM. The CDR3 has 15 residues. The CDR3: CASSTTGGALYEQYF. CDR3 nucleotide sequence: TGTGCCAGCAGCACGACAGGGGGGGCCCTCTACGAGCAGTACTTC.

The gene calls are TRBV6-1 and TRBJ1-4; D may be TRBD1 (5 bases). Germline-derived CDR1 and CDR2 are MNHNS and SASEGT. The CDR3 loop spans 15 amino acids. The germline V and J ends were trimmed by 7 bases and 4 bases, with 16 bases remaining between them. DNA for the CDR3: TGTGCCAGCACCTCAATCGGGGGTTATAATGAAAAACTGTTTTTT. This codes for CASTSIGGYNEKLFF.

The chain is built from TRBV7-6 and TRBJ2-1, with 7 bases lining up with TRBD1. From germline, CDR1 is SGHVS and CDR2 FNYEAQ. V shed 0 bases and J 0 bases; nucleotides not matched to a gene: 8. CDR3 length: 18 amino acids. The CDR3 spells CASSLALKGASSYNEQFF. The CDR3 bases are TGTGCCAGCAGCTTAGCCCTTAAGGGGGCCTCCTCCTACAATGAGCAGTTCTTC.

This clonotype was picked up a small number of times. V and J are TRBV6-6 and TRBJ2-2; D not certain. V shed 6 bases and J shed 6 bases, with 11 bases lying between them. Germline V CDR1 and CDR2: MNHNY, SVGAGI (reference sequence). The CDR3 has 13 residues. The CDR3 coding sequence is TGTGCCAGCAGGGTAGATGGCCCCGGGGAGCTGTTTTTT. Protein product: CASRVDGPGELFF.

The gene calls are TRBV7-7 and TRBJ2-1; D gene uncertain. The CDR3 is 13 amino acids. The V gene lost 5 bases and the J gene lost 10 bases, with 15 bases spanning the gap. Germline CDR1 SSHAT, CDR2 FNYEAQ (reference sequence). CDR3 nucleotides: TGTGCCAGCAGCCGCGACGCCGACGGGGAGCAGTTCTTC. Its protein is CASSRDADGEQFF.

The chain recombines TRBV20-1 with TRBJ2-6; 7 bases agree with TRBD1. The germline CDR1 and CDR2 sequences are DFQATT and SNEGSKA (reference sequence). Germline trimming cut 2 bases from V and 2 bases from J; bases unmatched to any gene: 3. CDR3 length: 15 amino acids. The CDR3 bases are TGCAGTGCTAGACTGCAGGGGGCTGGGGCCAACGTCCTGACTTTC. It is translated as CSARLQGAGANVLTF.

The chain joins TRBV6-2 or TRBV6-3 to TRBJ1-1; D is possibly TRBD1 (6 bases). CDR1 MNHEY and CDR2 SVGEGT come from the germline V gene. This CDR3 comprises 13 residues. V was trimmed by 5 bases and J by 6 bases, leaving 13 bases between them. For the CDR3, the DNA is TGTGCCAGCAGTGGGGGCGCCGCCGCTGAAGCTTTCTTT. It translates to CASSGGAAAEAFF.

In this sample, this clonotype turned up a few times. The J gene is TRBJ2-3, the V gene TRBV5-1; 11 bases fit TRBD2. This CDR3 spans 16 amino acids. The V gene end was trimmed by 2 bases and the J gene end by 3 bases; junction bases not matched to a gene: 5. Germline V gene sequence: CDR1 SGHRS, CDR2 YFSETQ. The CDR3 DNA follows: TGCGCCAGCAGCTTTGGGTCTAGCGGGGGGACAGATACGCAGTATTTT. It yields the protein CASSFGSSGGTDTQYF.

The J gene is TRBJ2-2, the V gene TRBV7-2, with D perhaps matching TRBD2 (6 bases). Germline V gives CDR1 SGHTA, CDR2 FQGNSA. The V end was cut by 0 bases, the J end by 4 bases, with 9 bases between. This CDR3 has 15 residues. The CDR3 protein is CASSLAAGSTGELFF. The CDR3 DNA reads TGTGCCAGCAGCTTAGCCGCGGGGAGCACCGGGGAGCTGTTTTTT.

The chain joins TRBV4-1 to TRBJ2-3; D gene ambiguous. CDR3 size: 16 residues. Germline V CDR1 and CDR2: MGHRA, YSYEKL. V lost 0 bases, J lost 5 bases, and 15 bases lay in between. The CDR3 nucleotides read TGCGCCAGCAGCCAAGATCCGTGGATTGGGGAAGATACGCAGTATTTT. This sequence encodes CASSQDPWIGEDTQYF.

In its sample, this clonotype was seen a few times. This chain joins TRBV28 and TRBJ1-1; D unresolved. This CDR3 has 13 amino acids. Germline CDR1 and CDR2: MDHEN and SYDVKM. V was shortened by 3 bases and J by 1 base, with 6 bases between the two germline ends. The CDR3 is CASSFQRNTEAFF. CDR3 nucleotides: TGTGCCAGCAGTTTTCAGAGGAACACTGAAGCTTTCTTT. Full variable domain (outside the CDR3, taken from reference TRBV28 and TRBJ1-1): DVKVTQSSRYLVKRTGEKVFLECVQDMDHENMFWYRQDPGLGLRLIYFSYDVKMKEKGDIPEGYSVSREKKERFSLILESASTNQTSMYLCASSFQRNTEAFFGQGTRLTVV.

This clonotype was seen repeatedly, ten times or more. This chain uses TRBV5-1 with TRBJ2-7; D is perhaps TRBD1 (6 bases). The V gene's germline CDR1 is SGHRS and CDR2 YFSETQ. The CDR3 has 13 residues. Trimming took 9 bases from V and 0 from J, leaving 13 bases between them. The CDR3 reads CATRTDSSYEQYF. CDR3 DNA sequence: TGCGCCACCCGAACGGACAGCTCCTACGAGCAGTACTTC.

The sample holds a few counts of this clonotype. The rearrangement links TRBV3-1 to TRBJ2-7, with no clear D. This CDR3 is built from 14 residues. Trimming pared 0 bases from V and 5 bases from J, leaving 11 bases between. The V gene's germline CDR1 is LGHDT and CDR2 YNNKEL (reference sequence). Here the CDR3 reads CASSQEGPADEQYF. CDR3 in DNA: TGTGCCAGCAGCCAAGAAGGACCTGCAGACGAGCAGTACTTC.

This clonotype was counted between two and nine times. V usage is TRBV6-1 and J usage is TRBJ2-1, with D tentatively TRBD2 (6 bases). Germline assignment: CDR1 MNHNS and CDR2 SASEGT. The length of the CDR3 is 14 residues. The ends were cut back, 5 bases at V and 9 bases at J, with 17 bases in the middle. CDR3 loop: CASSPRENKFEQFF. The CDR3, as DNA: TGTGCCAGCAGTCCCCGGGAGAACAAGTTTGAGCAGTTCTTC.

Here the CDR3 reads CASSTTTGRTNTGELFF. DNA for the CDR3: TGTGCCAGCAGTACCACCACGGGACGGACGAACACCGGGGAGCTGTTTTTT. The chain uses TRBV28 and TRBJ2-2, with D perhaps given as TRBD1 or TRBD2 (5 bases each). CDR1 is MDHEN, CDR2 SYDVKM, per germline. V gave up 5 bases and J gave up 0 bases, with 16 bases separating them. CDR3 length: 17 amino acids.

The chain combines TRBV20-1 with TRBJ1-4, with unresolved D. V shed 3 bases and J shed 8 bases, with 10 bases lying between them. Germline V gene sequence: CDR1 DFQATT, CDR2 SNEGSKA (reference sequence). This CDR3 is built from 12 residues. CDR3 amino acids: CSAREGGEKLFF. In DNA, the CDR3 is TGCAGTGCTAGGGAGGGCGGCGAAAAACTGTTTTTT.

This clonotype has only a few counts. The chain employs TRBV12-3 or TRBV12-4 and TRBJ1-5, with a weak D call TRBD1 (6 bases). The CDR3 covers 18 residues. Trimming pared 3 bases from V and 0 bases from J, leaving 18 bases between. Here the CDR3 reads CASSFGGGTSYSNQPQHF. The DNA for the CDR3 is TGTGCCAGCAGTTTCGGGGGCGGCACCTCTTATAGCAATCAGCCCCAGCATTTT.

This clonotype was counted only a few times. The chain has TRBV12-3 or TRBV12-4 and TRBJ1-2; D not certain. V was pared by 7 bases and J by 3 bases, with 9 bases between. This CDR3 contains 12 residues. In DNA form, the CDR3 reads TGTGCCAGCAAGATGAAGGACTATGGCTACACCTTC. Translated: CASKMKDYGYTF.

This clonotype was recorded a few times. The rearrangement joins TRBV6-1 to TRBJ1-2, with 7 bases fitting TRBD1. V lost 6 bases and J lost 5; bases outside the gene matches: 3. The germline gives CDR1 MNHNS, CDR2 SASEGT. The CDR3 consists of 12 residues. DNA of the CDR3: TGTGCCAGCAGAAACAGGGGTTATGGCTACACCTTC. Translating it yields CASRNRGYGYTF.

CDR3 sequence (DNA): TGTGCCAGCAGCTCAGGAAGACATGAGCAGTTCTTC. This translates into CASSSGRHEQFF. V usage is TRBV13 and J usage is TRBJ2-1; D not certain. The CDR3 length is 12 residues. The V end lost 4 bases, the J end lost 8 bases, and 9 bases lay between the germline ends. Germline CDR1 reads PRHDT; CDR2 reads FYEKMQ (reference sequence).

As concerns this clonotype: An end of the junction does not agree with germline; a read error may underlie this. The V and J genes are TRBV29-1 and TRBJ1-2, with 7 bases lining up with TRBD1. Germline CDR1 is SQVTM and CDR2 is ANQGSEA. The CDR3 length is 15 residues. As DNA, the CDR3 is TGCAGCGTTGAAGGGTTCGACAGGGACGACTATGGCTACCCCTTC. It is translated as CSVEGFDRDDYGYPF. The entire variable domain, with the rest obtained from reference TRBV29-1 and TRBJ1-2, is as follows: SAVISQKPSRDICQRGTSLTIQCQVDSQVTMMFWYRQQPGQSLTLIATANQGSEATYESGFVIDKFPISRPNLTFSTLTVSNMSPEDSSIYLCSVEGFDRDDYGYPFGSGTRLTVV.

The chain joins TRBV27 to TRBJ2-1; possibly TRBD2 for D (6 bases). This CDR3 is 12 amino acids long. V gave up 10 bases and J gave up 7 bases, with 14 bases separating them. CDR1 and CDR2 (germline): MNHEY, SMNVEV (reference sequence). DNA for the CDR3: TGTGCCACCGCCCGGGGGAGGAATGAGCAGTTCTTC. This sequence encodes CATARGRNEQFF.

In this sample, this clonotype turned up a few times. The J gene is TRBJ2-7, the V gene TRBV7-8; TRBD2 matches 12 bases. Germline-derived CDR1 and CDR2 are SGHVS and FQNEAQ. The CDR3 sequence is 15 residues long. V shed 4 bases, J shed 4 bases, and the junction held 5 bases outside the gene matches. DNA of the CDR3: TGTGCCAGCAGCTCGACTAGCGGGGGAGGGTACGAGCAGTACTTC. It specifies CASSSTSGGGYEQYF.